Listed below are T cell receptor beta chains from one sample, sequenced in a study of cytomegalovirus exposure and HLA in healthy donors. This table comes from immunoSEQ multiplex PCR, and its TCRdb copy is limited to in-frame clones, with some not included. In the table there are tens of thousands of clones, about four fifths of which are singletons. The source material was PBMCs. The source is a man younger than 35 in good health and CMV-seropositive. Each CDR3 is given with its conserved first and last residue. A D gene is named only where the DNA matches it firmly. Size tells how often a clone was seen (once, few, many) or the class of an expanded clone, and some rows leave it out.

D gene: TRBD2
clone size: .
V gene: TRBV29-1
J gene: TRBJ2-1
CDR3 length: 14
CDR3 protein: CSVGPGLAGDEQFF
CDR3 DNA: TGCAGCGTGGGACCGGGACTAGCGGGAGATGAGCAGTTCTTC

D gene: .
clone size: .
V gene: TRBV2
J gene: TRBJ1-1
CDR3 length: 13
CDR3 protein: CASTQGQNTEAFF
CDR3 DNA: TGTGCCAGCACCCAGGGACAGAACACTGAAGCTTTCTTT

D gene: .
clone size: .
V gene: TRBV28
J gene: TRBJ1-1
CDR3 length: 15
CDR3 protein: CASSLAGAVNTEAFF
CDR3 DNA: TGTGCCAGCAGTTTAGCAGGGGCGGTGAACACTGAAGCTTTCTTT

D gene: .
clone size: .
V gene: TRBV30
J gene: TRBJ1-1
CDR3 length: 13
CDR3 protein: CAWSRKGRAEAFF
CDR3 DNA: TGTGCCTGGAGTCGGAAGGGCAGGGCTGAAGCTTTCTTT

D gene: TRBD1
clone size: .
V gene: TRBV28
J gene: TRBJ1-2
CDR3 length: 16
CDR3 protein: CASSFARTGRFAGYTF
CDR3 DNA: TGTGCCAGCAGTTTCGCCAGGACAGGGCGGTTCGCTGGCTACACCTTC

D gene: .
clone size: .
V gene: TRBV1
J gene: TRBJ1-5
CDR3 length: 13
CDR3 protein: CTSSQQGYQPQHF
CDR3 DNA: TGCACCAGCAGCCAACAGGGATATCAGCCCCAGCATTTT

D gene: .
clone size: once
V gene: TRBV27
J gene: TRBJ2-5
CDR3 length: 14
CDR3 protein: CASSLSVAGETQYF
CDR3 DNA: TGTGCCAGCAGTTTATCAGTGGCTGGAGAGACCCAGTACTTC

D gene: .
clone size: few
V gene: TRBV28
J gene: TRBJ2-3
CDR3 length: 13
CDR3 protein: CASSLPGTDTQYF
CDR3 DNA: TGTGCCAGCAGCCTCCCCGGCACAGATACGCAGTATTTT

D gene: .
clone size: .
V gene: TRBV5-1
J gene: TRBJ1-3
CDR3 length: 15
CDR3 protein: CASRGTGMSGNTIYF
CDR3 DNA: TGCGCCAGCAGAGGCACGGGAATGTCTGGAAACACCATATATTTT

D gene: .
clone size: .
V gene: TRBV5-8
J gene: TRBJ2-3
CDR3 length: 14
CDR3 protein: CASSSHGGADTQYF
CDR3 DNA: TGTGCCAGCAGCTCCCATGGAGGCGCAGATACGCAGTATTTT

D gene: .
clone size: .
V gene: TRBV5-1
J gene: TRBJ1-1
CDR3 length: 14
CDR3 protein: CASSSDSLNTEAFF
CDR3 DNA: TGCGCCAGCAGCTCTGACAGTCTCAACACTGAAGCTTTCTTT

D gene: .
clone size: few
V gene: TRBV28
J gene: TRBJ1-4
CDR3 length: 14
CDR3 protein: CASHTLKEGEKLFF
CDR3 DNA: TGTGCCAGTCATACTCTCAAGGAGGGTGAAAAACTGTTTTTT

D gene: TRBD2
clone size: few
V gene: TRBV18
J gene: TRBJ2-7
CDR3 length: 14
CDR3 protein: CASSPAGGAPEQYF
CDR3 DNA: TGTGCCAGCTCACCCGCGGGGGGGGCCCCCGAGCAGTACTTC

D gene: TRBD2
clone size: .
V gene: TRBV4-1
J gene: TRBJ2-7
CDR3 length: 14
CDR3 protein: CASSQALADYEQYF
CDR3 DNA: TGCGCCAGCAGCCAAGCACTAGCGGATTACGAGCAGTACTTC

D gene: TRBD2
clone size: .
V gene: TRBV6-6
J gene: TRBJ2-5
CDR3 length: 15
CDR3 protein: CASSTRGLAGETQYF
CDR3 DNA: TGTGCCAGCAGCACGAGGGGACTAGCTGGGGAGACCCAGTACTTC

D gene: .
clone size: .
V gene: TRBV7-7
J gene: TRBJ2-2
CDR3 length: 14
CDR3 protein: CASSRDINTGELFF
CDR3 DNA: TGTGCTAGCTCTCGGGACATTAACACCGGGGAGCTGTTTTTT

D gene: TRBD1
clone size: .
V gene: TRBV5-6
J gene: TRBJ2-1
CDR3 length: 16
CDR3 protein: CASSPRTGETYNEQFF
CDR3 DNA: TGTGCCAGCAGCCCTCGGACAGGCGAGACCTACAATGAGCAGTTCTTC

D gene: TRBD2
clone size: .
V gene: TRBV6-5
J gene: TRBJ2-7
CDR3 length: 15
CDR3 protein: CASTPPGGQSYEQYF
CDR3 DNA: TGTGCCAGCACCCCCCCGGGAGGGCAATCCTACGAGCAGTACTTC

D gene: .
clone size: .
V gene: TRBV19
J gene: TRBJ1-2
CDR3 length: 14
CDR3 protein: CASTGRAGNYGYTF
CDR3 DNA: TGTGCCAGTACAGGGAGGGCCGGGAACTATGGCTACACCTTC

D gene: TRBD1
clone size: .
V gene: TRBV7-9
J gene: TRBJ1-2
CDR3 length: 15
CDR3 protein: CASIPGQGANYGYTF
CDR3 DNA: TGTGCCAGCATTCCCGGACAGGGAGCTAACTATGGCTACACCTTC

D gene: .
clone size: .
V gene: TRBV4-1
J gene: TRBJ2-7
CDR3 length: 15
CDR3 protein: CASSQDFLISYEQYF
CDR3 DNA: TGCGCCAGCAGCCAAGATTTTCTAATCTCCTACGAGCAGTACTTC

D gene: TRBD2
clone size: once
V gene: TRBV29-1
J gene: TRBJ2-1
CDR3 length: 14
CDR3 protein: CSVMPGGPKGEQFF
CDR3 DNA: TGCAGCGTTATGCCGGGAGGGCCTAAGGGTGAGCAGTTCTTC

D gene: TRBD2
clone size: .
V gene: TRBV4-1
J gene: TRBJ2-1
CDR3 length: 16
CDR3 protein: CASSQLSASGSREQFF
CDR3 DNA: TGCGCCAGCAGCCAGTTGTCGGCTAGCGGGAGTCGCGAGCAGTTCTTC

D gene: .
clone size: .
V gene: TRBV11-2
J gene: TRBJ2-1
CDR3 length: 14
CDR3 protein: CASSLWGEYNEQFF
CDR3 DNA: TGTGCCAGCAGCTTATGGGGGGAGTACAATGAGCAGTTCTTC

D gene: .
clone size: .
V gene: TRBV6-1
J gene: TRBJ1-5
CDR3 length: 15
CDR3 protein: CASSPRGGRNQPQHF
CDR3 DNA: TGTGCCAGCAGTCCTCGGGGAGGGCGCAATCAGCCCCAGCATTTT

D gene: .
clone size: .
V gene: TRBV28
J gene: TRBJ2-7
CDR3 length: 15
CDR3 protein: CASSLLQGTTNEQYF
CDR3 DNA: TGTGCCAGCAGTCTCCTACAGGGAACAACCAACGAGCAGTACTTC

D gene: TRBD1
clone size: .
V gene: TRBV29-1
J gene: TRBJ2-7
CDR3 length: 14
CDR3 protein: CSVGGRGTAYEQYF
CDR3 DNA: TGCAGCGTTGGGGGTCGAGGGACAGCCTACGAGCAGTACTTC

D gene: .
clone size: .
V gene: TRBV28
J gene: TRBJ1-1
CDR3 length: 10
CDR3 protein: CASGPLGAFF
CDR3 DNA: TGTGCCAGCGGGCCCCTCGGAGCTTTCTTT

D gene: TRBD1
clone size: .
V gene: TRBV29-1
J gene: TRBJ2-7
CDR3 length: 12
CDR3 protein: CSAGQGSYEQYF
CDR3 DNA: TGCAGCGCGGGACAGGGTTCCTACGAGCAGTACTTC

D gene: TRBD2
clone size: .
V gene: TRBV4-2
J gene: TRBJ2-5
CDR3 length: 16
CDR3 protein: CASSLRLAGDQETQYF
CDR3 DNA: TGTGCCAGCAGCCTTCGACTAGCGGGGGATCAAGAGACCCAGTACTTC

D gene: TRBD2
clone size: once
V gene: TRBV4-1
J gene: TRBJ2-7
CDR3 length: 16
CDR3 protein: CASSQPLAGGPGEQYF
CDR3 DNA: TGCGCCAGCAGCCAACCCCTAGCGGGAGGGCCGGGGGAGCAGTACTTC

D gene: TRBD1
clone size: .
V gene: TRBV29-1
J gene: TRBJ2-7
CDR3 length: 13
CDR3 protein: CSVWTGSSYEQYF
CDR3 DNA: TGCAGCGTCTGGACAGGGAGCTCCTACGAGCAGTACTTC

D gene: .
clone size: .
V gene: TRBV27
J gene: TRBJ1-5
CDR3 length: 13
CDR3 protein: CASSWGVDQPQHF
CDR3 DNA: TGTGCCAGCAGTTGGGGGGTTGATCAGCCCCAGCATTTT

D gene: TRBD1
clone size: .
V gene: TRBV9
J gene: TRBJ2-7
CDR3 length: 14
CDR3 protein: CASSHATGPYEQYF
CDR3 DNA: TGTGCCAGCAGCCATGCGACAGGGCCCTACGAGCAGTACTTC

D gene: .
clone size: .
V gene: TRBV6-5
J gene: TRBJ1-1
CDR3 length: 15
CDR3 protein: CASKNPTGRISEAFF
CDR3 DNA: TGTGCCAGCAAGAACCCGACAGGAAGGATCTCGGAAGCTTTCTTT

D gene: .
clone size: few
V gene: TRBV6-1
J gene: TRBJ1-2
CDR3 length: 12
CDR3 protein: CASTGGGYGYTF
CDR3 DNA: TGTGCCAGCACCGGGGGAGGTTATGGCTACACCTTC

D gene: TRBD2
clone size: .
V gene: TRBV5-1
J gene: TRBJ2-1
CDR3 length: 13
CDR3 protein: CASGSGIYNEQFF
CDR3 DNA: TGCGCCAGCGGGAGCGGGATATACAATGAGCAGTTCTTC

D gene: TRBD1
clone size: .
V gene: TRBV10-3
J gene: TRBJ1-1
CDR3 length: 14
CDR3 protein: CAISTTGGGTEAFF
CDR3 DNA: TGTGCCATCAGTACCACAGGGGGTGGGACTGAAGCTTTCTTT

D gene: .
clone size: once
V gene: TRBV18
J gene: TRBJ1-5
CDR3 length: 15
CDR3 protein: CASSQGTQRGQPQHF
CDR3 DNA: TGTGCCAGCTCACAAGGGACGCAGCGGGGACAGCCCCAGCATTTT

D gene: .
clone size: .
V gene: TRBV28
J gene: TRBJ1-1
CDR3 length: 12
CDR3 protein: CASSLRAGEAFF
CDR3 DNA: TGTGCCAGCAGTTTACGGGCAGGGGAAGCTTTCTTT

D gene: .
clone size: once
V gene: TRBV7-3
J gene: TRBJ2-1
CDR3 length: 10
CDR3 protein: CASSYGTRFF
CDR3 DNA: TGTGCCAGCAGTTACGGGACTCGGTTCTTC

D gene: .
clone size: .
V gene: TRBV7-9
J gene: TRBJ1-5
CDR3 length: 13
CDR3 protein: CASSFRVNQPQHF
CDR3 DNA: TGTGCCAGCAGCTTCAGGGTCAATCAGCCCCAGCATTTT

D gene: .
clone size: .
V gene: TRBV20-1
J gene: TRBJ2-3
CDR3 length: 10
CDR3 protein: CSARRDTQYF
CDR3 DNA: TGCAGTGCTAGGCGAGATACGCAGTATTTT

D gene: .
clone size: .
V gene: TRBV28
J gene: TRBJ2-7
CDR3 length: 13
CDR3 protein: CASSPSVPYEQYF
CDR3 DNA: TGTGCCAGCAGTCCCTCGGTCCCCTACGAGCAGTACTTC

D gene: TRBD1
clone size: .
V gene: TRBV5-1
J gene: TRBJ1-5
CDR3 length: 15
CDR3 protein: CASSPQGAGNQPQHF
CDR3 DNA: TGCGCCAGCAGCCCCCAGGGGGCCGGCAATCAGCCCCAGCATTTT

D gene: .
clone size: few
V gene: TRBV29-1
J gene: TRBJ1-3
CDR3 length: 13
CDR3 protein: CSVAKGQGNTIYF
CDR3 DNA: TGCAGCGTTGCAAAGGGGCAGGGAAACACCATATATTTT